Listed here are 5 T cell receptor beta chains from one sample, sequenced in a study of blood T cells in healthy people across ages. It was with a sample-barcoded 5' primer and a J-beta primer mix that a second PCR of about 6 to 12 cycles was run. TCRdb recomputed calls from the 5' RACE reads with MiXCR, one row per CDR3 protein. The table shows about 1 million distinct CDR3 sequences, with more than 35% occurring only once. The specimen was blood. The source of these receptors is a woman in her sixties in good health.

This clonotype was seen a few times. The DNA of the CDR3 is TGTGCCAGCAGCCAATCTCTCGACGGGTACTCAGATACGCAGTATTTT. Protein: CASSQSLDGYSDTQYF. The rearrangement joins TRBV14 to TRBJ2-3; D is unresolved. This CDR3 spans 16 amino acids. Trimming took 2 bases from V and 4 from J, leaving 16 bases between them. CDR1 and CDR2 from the germline V gene are SGHDN and FVKESK.

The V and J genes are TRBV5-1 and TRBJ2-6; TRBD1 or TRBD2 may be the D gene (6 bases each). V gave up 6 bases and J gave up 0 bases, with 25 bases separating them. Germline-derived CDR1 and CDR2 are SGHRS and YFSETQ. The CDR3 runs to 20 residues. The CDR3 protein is CASTTVPGAVRSSGANVLTF. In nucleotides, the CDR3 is TGCGCCAGCACCACCGTACCGGGGGCAGTGAGAAGCTCTGGGGCCAACGTCCTGACTTTC.

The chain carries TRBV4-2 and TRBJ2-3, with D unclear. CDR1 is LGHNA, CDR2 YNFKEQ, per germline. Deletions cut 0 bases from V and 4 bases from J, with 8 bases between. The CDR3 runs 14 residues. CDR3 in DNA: TGTGCCAGCAGCCAAGAGGGCCACTCAGATACGCAGTATTTT. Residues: CASSQEGHSDTQYF.

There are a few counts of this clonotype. The DNA of the CDR3 is TGTGCCAGCAGTGGCGGACAGGGGATTCAAGGGCAGTTCTTC. Protein product: CASSGGQGIQGQFF. This chain links TRBV2 with TRBJ2-1; 9 bases map to TRBD1. The CDR3 has 14 residues. Looked up from germline, CDR1 is SNHLY and CDR2 is FYNNEI. J gave up 12 bases and V 4 bases, and 10 bases lay outside the gene matches.

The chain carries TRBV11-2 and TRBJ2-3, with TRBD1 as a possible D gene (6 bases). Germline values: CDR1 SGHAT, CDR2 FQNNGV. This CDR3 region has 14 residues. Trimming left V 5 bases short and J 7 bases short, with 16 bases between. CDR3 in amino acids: CASSPQGLSYTQYF. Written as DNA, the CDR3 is TGTGCCAGCAGCCCCCAGGGGCTCTCTTATACGCAGTATTTT. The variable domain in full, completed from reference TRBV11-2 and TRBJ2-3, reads EAGVAQSPRYKIIEKRQSVAFWCNPISGHATLYWYQQILGQGPKLLIQFQNNGVVDDSQLPKDRFSAERLKGVDSTLKIQPAKLEDSAVYLCASSPQGLSYTQYFGPGTRLTVL.